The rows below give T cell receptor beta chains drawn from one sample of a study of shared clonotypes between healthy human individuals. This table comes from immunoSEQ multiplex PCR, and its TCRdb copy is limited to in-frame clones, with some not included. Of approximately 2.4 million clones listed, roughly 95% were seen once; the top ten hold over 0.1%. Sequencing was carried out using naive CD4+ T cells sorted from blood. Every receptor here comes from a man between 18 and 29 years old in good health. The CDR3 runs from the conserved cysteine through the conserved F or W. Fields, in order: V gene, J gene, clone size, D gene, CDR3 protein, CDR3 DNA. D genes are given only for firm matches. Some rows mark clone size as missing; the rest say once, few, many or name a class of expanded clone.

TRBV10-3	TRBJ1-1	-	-	CAIRQKENTEAFF	TGTGCCATCAGGCAGAAGGAGAACACTGAAGCTTTCTTT
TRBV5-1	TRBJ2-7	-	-	CASSLGGTSSEQYF	TGCGCCAGCAGCTTGGGGGGGACCTCTTCCGAGCAGTACTTC
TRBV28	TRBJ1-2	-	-	CASSPGQAVYGYTF	TGTGCCAGCAGTCCCGGGCAGGCGGTTTATGGCTACACCTTC
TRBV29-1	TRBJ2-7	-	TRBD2	CPGLSGASSYEQYF	TGCCCGGGACTAAGTGGGGCAAGCTCCTACGAGCAGTACTTC
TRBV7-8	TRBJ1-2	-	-	CASSAQYGTGANYGYTF	TGTGCCAGCAGCGCACAGTACGGGACCGGAGCTAACTATGGCTACACCTTC
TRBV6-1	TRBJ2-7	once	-	CASSAMIEKYF	TGTGCCAGCAGTGCTATGATCGAGAAGTACTTC
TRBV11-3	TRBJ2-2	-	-	CASSPRSAPNTGELFF	TGTGCCAGCAGCCCTCGTTCTGCGCCGAACACCGGGGAGCTGTTTTTT
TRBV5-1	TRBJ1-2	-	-	CASSLARDYGYTF	TGCGCCAGCAGCTTGGCGCGGGATTATGGCTACACCTTC
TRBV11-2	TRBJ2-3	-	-	CASSRQWGDTQYF	TGTGCCAGCAGCCGACAGTGGGGTGATACGCAGTATTTT
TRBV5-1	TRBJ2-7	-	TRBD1	CASSLAGQGVYEQYF	TGCGCCAGCAGCTTGGCCGGACAGGGTGTCTACGAGCAGTACTTC
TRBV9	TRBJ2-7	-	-	CASSVSIAADSYEQYF	TGTGCCAGCAGCGTATCGATAGCGGCCGACTCCTACGAGCAGTACTTC
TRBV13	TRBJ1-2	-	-	CASSSPQGFGRGYTF	TGTGCCAGCAGCTCCCCCCAGGGTTTCGGTCGGGGCTACACCTTC
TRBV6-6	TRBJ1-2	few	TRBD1	CATWDSHTYGYTF	TGTGCCACGTGGGACAGCCACACCTATGGCTACACCTTC
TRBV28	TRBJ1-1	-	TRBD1	CASTSSKPGGRTEAFF	TGTGCCAGCACCTCGTCAAAACCAGGGGGAAGAACTGAAGCTTTCTTT
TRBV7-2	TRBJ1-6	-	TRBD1	CASSFWDRENSPLHF	TGTGCCAGCAGCTTTTGGGACAGGGAAAATTCACCCCTCCACTTT
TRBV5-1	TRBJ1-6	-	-	CASSLDSLLNSPLHF	TGCGCCAGCAGCTTAGACAGTCTTCTTAATTCACCCCTCCACTTT
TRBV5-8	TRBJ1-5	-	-	CASSLYRTALSNQPQHF	TGTGCCAGCAGCTTGTACCGGACAGCGTTAAGCAATCAGCCCCAGCATTTT